This entry concerns a single T cell receptor beta chain. The antigen is unknown. The V gene's germline CDR1 is SNHLY and CDR2 FYNNEI. The trim removed 2 bases at V and 6 bases at J, leaving 17 bases unmatched. The CDR3 is 18 residues long. This record belongs to a study of identical twins. Study outcomes and limitations: Insertions ran lower in abundant cord blood beta clonotypes, though not in memory repertoires.

Template switching supplied a universal primer site; unique molecular identifiers were carried on the cDNA. TCRdb used MiXCR to reprocess the 5' RACE reads, holding one entry per CDR3 protein. The sample shows 1.5 million to 2 million distinct CDR3 sequences, around a third of them seen only once. The source material was cord blood. The TCR comes from a newborn girl in good health. The V gene is TRBV2, the J gene TRBJ2-3; 7 nucleotides match TRBD2. CDR3 protein: CASSEIFPVAGVSDTQYF. The CDR3 DNA is TGTGCCAGCAGTGAAATCTTCCCGGTTGCGGGAGTATCGGATACGCAGTATTTT.